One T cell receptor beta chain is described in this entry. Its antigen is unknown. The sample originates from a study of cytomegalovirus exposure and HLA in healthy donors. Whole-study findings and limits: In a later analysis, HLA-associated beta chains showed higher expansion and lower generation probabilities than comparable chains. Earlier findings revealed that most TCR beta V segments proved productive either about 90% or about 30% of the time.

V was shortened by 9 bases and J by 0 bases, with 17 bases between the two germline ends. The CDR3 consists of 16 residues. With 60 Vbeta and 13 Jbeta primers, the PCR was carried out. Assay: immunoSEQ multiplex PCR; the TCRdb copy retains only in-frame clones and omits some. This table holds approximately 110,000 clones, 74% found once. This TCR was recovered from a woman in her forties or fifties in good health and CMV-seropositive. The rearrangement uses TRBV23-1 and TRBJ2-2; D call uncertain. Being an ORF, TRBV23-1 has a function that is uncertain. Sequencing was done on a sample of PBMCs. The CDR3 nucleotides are TGCGCCAGTCTCTATGAAAAGCATGCGAACACCGGGGAGCTGTTTTTT. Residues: CASLYEKHANTGELFF.